These 5 T cell receptor beta chains originate from one sample sequenced in a study of shared clonotypes between healthy human individuals. Terminally differentiated effector memory CD45RA+ cells were excluded by CCR7 positive selection of CD45RO-negative cells. Here immunoSEQ multiplex PCR was the method, and the copy in TCRdb shows in-frame clones only, minus some. The sample has roughly 2.1 million clones; about 92% are singletons. Sequenced input: naive CD8+ T cells from PBMCs. The receptor source for this set is a man aged 18 to 30 in good health. Some clones in this sample may be carry-over from other donors' samples.

The rearrangement joins TRBV7-9 to TRBJ2-5; D is perhaps TRBD2 (5 bases). Trimming left V 3 bases short and J 5 bases short, with 10 bases between. CDR1 SEHNR and CDR2 FQNEAQ come from the germline V gene (reference sequence). The CDR3 contains 13 residues. CDR3 sequence reads: CASSLEALETQYF. The DNA for the CDR3 is TGTGCCAGCAGCTTGGAGGCCCTGGAGACCCAGTACTTC.

The CDR3 DNA reads TGTGCCAGCAGCTATAGCCGGGACACTTGCCTGGGTGAAAAACTGTTTTTT. This sequence encodes CASSYSRDTCLGEKLFF. The chain employs TRBV21-1 and TRBJ1-4; the table calls TRBD1, which could not be checked here. TRBV21-1 is given as a pseudogene. The CDR3 is 17 amino acids.

V and J are TRBV13 and TRBJ1-1; no reliable D call. V lost 6 bases and J lost 7, with 12 bases in between. The CDR3 length is 12 residues. Germline V gene sequence: CDR1 PRHDT, CDR2 FYEKMQ (reference sequence). Here the CDR3 reads CASRSEGGEAFF. The DNA of the CDR3 is TGTGCCAGCAGATCTGAGGGAGGTGAAGCTTTCTTT.

V is TRBV7-2 and J is TRBJ2-3, with D possibly TRBD2 on 6 matching bases. Germline assignment: CDR1 SGHTA and CDR2 FQGNSA. Trimming shortened V by 5 bases and J by 0 bases, and 12 bases separated the two germline ends. This CDR3 has 15 amino acids. CDR3 sequence reads: CASSNGGTSTDTQYF. The CDR3 DNA sequence: TGTGCCAGCAGCAACGGAGGGACTAGCACAGATACGCAGTATTTT.

The chain recombines TRBV13 with TRBJ2-1; the match to TRBD2 covers 13 bases. The J segment lost 10 bases and the V segment lost 5 bases, leaving 11 bases of the junction unmatched. Per germline, CDR1 PRHDT and CDR2 FYEKMQ (reference sequence). This CDR3 has 16 residues. CDR3 in amino acids: CASSQGLAGSPTEQFF. The CDR3 nucleotides are TGTGCCAGCAGCCAGGGACTAGCGGGATCCCCCACGGAGCAGTTCTTC.